This TCR beta chain emerged from a study of patients and donors after allogeneic stem cell transplantation. Trimming cost V 8 bases and J 0 bases, with 11 bases left between them. The germline gives CDR1 SGHVS, CDR2 FQNEAQ. The CDR3 runs 14 residues. In this sample, this clonotype turned up a few times. TCRdb fed the RT-PCR reads into MiXCR, producing one record per CDR3 protein. The sample shows 200,000 to 250,000 distinct CDR3 sequences, around 14% of them seen only once. The gene calls are TRBV7-8 and TRBJ2-1; a possible D gene is TRBD2 (5 bases). Sequenced: blood, either unsorted or a sorted T cell fraction (not recorded which). The origin of this receptor is a human donor who was either an allogeneic HSCT recipient or a stem cell or donor lymphocyte infusion donor (not recorded which). It is not recorded whose cells these are; they may come from a transplant donor. The CDR3: CASQRDPSYNEQFF. The CDR3 DNA sequence: TGTGCCAGCCAGAGGGATCCCTCCTACAATGAGCAGTTCTTC.